Presented here are 23 T cell receptor beta chains from one specimen sequenced in a study of blood T cell repertoires in COVID-19. The protocol was immunoSEQ multiplex PCR, while the TCRdb copy is restricted to in-frame clones and leaves out a portion. In the table there are 210,000 or so clones, 89% of which are singletons. Sequenced: peripheral blood. The receptors were gathered from a woman in her 40s with acute or convalescent COVID-19.

The V and J genes are TRBV5-6 and TRBJ2-3, with D possibly TRBD1 on 6 matching bases. The V and J ends lost 0 bases and 3 bases respectively, with 14 bases between them. The germline V gene has CDR1 SGHDT and CDR2 YYEEEE. The CDR3 extends over 16 amino acids. The CDR3 region is CASSLATGWLTDTQYF. CDR3 coding DNA: TGTGCCAGCAGCTTGGCCACAGGGTGGTTAACAGATACGCAGTATTTT.

This clone was picked up one time. The chain uses TRBV6-5 and TRBJ1-5; TRBD1 aligns across 8 bases. Germline V CDR1 and CDR2: MNHEY, SVGAGI. The CDR3 contains 15 residues. J gave up 6 bases and V 8 bases, and 12 bases lay outside the gene matches. CDR3 residues: CASSPPGQVTQPQHF. The DNA of the CDR3 is TGTGCCAGCTCCCCACCGGGACAGGTCACTCAGCCCCAGCATTTT.

This clone has more than one count but fewer than ten. J is TRBJ1-6 and V is TRBV27; a weak D match, TRBD1 (6 bases). Germline-derived CDR1 and CDR2 are MNHEY and SMNVEV (reference sequence). This CDR3 is built from 16 residues. Trimming cost V 4 bases and J 4 bases, with 14 bases left between them. The CDR3 DNA reads as TGTGCCAGCAGTTCAACCGGGACACCATATAATTCACCCCTCCACTTT. It codes for CASSSTGTPYNSPLHF.

This rearrangement joins TRBV5-4 to TRBJ2-2, with TRBD2 matching over 7 bases. Looked up from germline, CDR1 is SGHNT and CDR2 is YYREEE (reference sequence). J lost 3 bases, V lost 2 bases, and 10 bases had no gene match. This CDR3 spans 17 amino acids. The DNA for the CDR3 is TGTGCCAGCAGCTTAGGTCGCGGGGAGGGGCACACCGGGGAGCTGTTTTTT. Its protein is CASSLGRGEGHTGELFF.

The rearrangement joins TRBV9 to TRBJ2-5; 7 nucleotides match TRBD1. J was trimmed by 1 base and V by 2 bases; bases with no gene match: 2. CDR3 length equals 14 residues. Germline V gene data show CDR1 as SGDLS and CDR2 as YYNGEE. In DNA form, the CDR3 reads TGTGCCAGCAGCGTGACAGGGACCCAAGAGACCCAGTACTTC. This encodes CASSVTGTQETQYF. Supplemented by reference TRBV9 and TRBJ2-5, the full variable domain reads DSGVTQTPKHLITATGQRVTLRCSPRSGDLSVYWYQQSLDQGLQFLIQYYNGEERAKGNILERFSAQQFPDLHSELNLSSLELGDSALYFCASSVTGTQETQYFGPGTRLLVL.

The chain employs TRBV9 and TRBJ1-2, with D perhaps TRBD1 (6 bases). Between the trimmed V and J ends, which lost 4 bases and 5 bases, there was a span of 15 bases. Germline V gene data show CDR1 as SGDLS and CDR2 as YYNGEE. This CDR3 has 14 amino acids. The CDR3 nucleotides are TGTGCCAGCAGCCGAGGGGGTAGTAGGTATGGCTACACCTTC. It specifies CASSRGGSRYGYTF.

This clone appeared once. J is TRBJ1-4 and V is TRBV2; D is unresolved. Germline lookup yields CDR1 SNHLY and CDR2 FYNNEI. The CDR3 spans 14 residues. The V end was cut by 7 bases, the J end by 5 bases, with 14 bases between. CDR3 amino acids: CASKVNNGNEKLFF. CDR3 nucleotide sequence: TGTGCCAGCAAGGTTAACAACGGGAATGAAAAACTGTTTTTT.

A single count supports this clone. The chain is built from TRBV28 and TRBJ1-3; the D gene is possibly TRBD1 (6 bases). The V end was cut by 1 base, the J end by 3 bases, with 10 bases between. CDR1 is MDHEN and CDR2 is SYDVKM in the germline V gene. This CDR3 region has 15 residues. CDR3 amino acids: CASSLSGGGGNTIYF. The CDR3 coding sequence is TGTGCCAGCAGTTTATCTGGGGGCGGTGGAAACACCATATATTTT. Supplemented by reference TRBV28 and TRBJ1-3, the full variable domain reads DVKVTQSSRYLVKRTGEKVFLECVQDMDHENMFWYRQDPGLGLRLIYFSYDVKMKEKGDIPEGYSVSREKKERFSLILESASTNQTSMYLCASSLSGGGGNTIYFGEGSWLTVV.

The rearrangement links TRBV24-1 to TRBJ2-3; 9 bases match TRBD2. The trim removed 9 bases at V and 0 bases at J, leaving 12 bases unmatched. The CDR3 contains 17 residues. Germline CDR1 and CDR2: KGHDR and SFDVKD. The CDR3 nucleotides read TGTGCCACCTCGTCAGGAGTAGCGGGGGCTAGCACAGATACGCAGTATTTT. Translated: CATSSGVAGASTDTQYF.

J is TRBJ2-7 and V is TRBV11-2; TRBD2 matches 8 bases. With 1 base clipped from V and 0 bases from J, the junction kept 2 bases outside the gene matches. This CDR3 comprises 15 residues. CDR1 is SGHAT, CDR2 FQNNGV, per germline. CDR3 bases: TGTGCCAGCAGCTTAGCGGGGGGGCCCTCCTACGAGCAGTACGTC. Protein product: CASSLAGGPSYEQYV.

This clone showed up just once. This chain connects TRBV3-1 (or the pseudogene TRBV3-2) to TRBJ1-3; TRBD1 matches 8 bases. In germline, CDR1 is LGHDT, CDR2 YNNKEL (reference sequence). This CDR3 region has 17 residues. V lost 3 bases to trimming and J lost 4 bases; unmatched junction nucleotides: 11. The chain's CDR3 is CASSHRVQGGAGNTIYF. CDR3 DNA: TGTGCCAGCAGCCATCGAGTACAGGGGGGTGCGGGAAACACCATATATTTT.

V and J are TRBV2 and TRBJ1-1; a possible D gene is TRBD1 (6 bases). The V end was cut by 6 bases, the J end by 0 bases, with 11 bases between. This CDR3 is built from 14 residues. Looked up from germline, CDR1 is SNHLY and CDR2 is FYNNEI. The DNA for the CDR3 is TGTGCCAGCAGGGGGACATTTATGAACACTGAAGCTTTCTTT. As protein: CASRGTFMNTEAFF.

The CDR3 region has the DNA TGTGCCAGCAGTTTGGACAGGGGGAACTATGGCTACACCTTC. Its translation: CASSLDRGNYGYTF. The chain employs TRBV6-5 and TRBJ1-2, with 10 positions matching TRBD1. CDR1 is MNHEY and CDR2 is SVGAGI in the germline V gene. With 4 bases clipped from V and 2 bases from J, the junction kept 1 base outside the gene matches. This CDR3 contains 14 residues.

J is TRBJ1-3 and V is TRBV11-2; possible D gene TRBD1, 6 bases. CDR1 SGHAT and CDR2 FQNNGV come from the germline V gene. The CDR3 covers 15 residues. With 5 bases removed from V and 0 bases from J, the gap between germline ends came to 11 bases. The CDR3 coding sequence is TGTGCCAGCAGCGCCTTGGGGGCCTCTGGAAACACCATATATTTT. The encoded protein is CASSALGASGNTIYF.

This clone was detected only once. The chain links TRBV19 to TRBJ1-2; the D is unclear. CDR3 length: 15 amino acids. Trimming left V 3 bases short and J 0 bases short, with 11 bases between. Germline CDR1 reads LNHDA; CDR2 reads SQIVND (reference sequence). The CDR3 DNA follows: TGTGCCAGTAGTATCCTTTGGCCCCCTAACTATGGCTACACCTTC. Its protein product is CASSILWPPNYGYTF.

J is TRBJ1-5 and V is TRBV2; 8 bases are a match to TRBD1. J gave up 7 bases and V 6 bases, and 8 bases lay outside the gene matches. There are 14 residues in the CDR3. Germline CDR1 and CDR2: SNHLY and FYNNEI. CDR3 DNA: TGTGCCAGCAGCCGCTTCAGGGGGCAACAGCCCCAGCATTTT. This translates into CASSRFRGQQPQHF. The full variable domain, its missing parts supplied by reference TRBV2 and TRBJ1-5, is EPEVTQTPSHQVTQMGQEVILRCVPISNHLYFYWYRQILGQKVEFLVSFYNNEISEKSEIFDDQFSVERPDGSNFTLKIRSTKLEDSAMYFCASSRFRGQQPQHFGDGTRLSIL.

The CDR3 sequence is CASSLGTQIGETQYF. The DNA of the CDR3 is TGTGCCAGCAGCTTAGGGACACAAATCGGAGAGACCCAGTACTTC. This chain links TRBV11-3 with TRBJ2-5; the D gene is possibly TRBD1 (5 bases). V lost 1 base to trimming and J lost 4 bases, with 13 bases between them. Germline V CDR1 and CDR2: SGHNT, YENEEA. CDR3 length: 15 amino acids.

The rearrangement joins TRBV10-3 to TRBJ1-3; D not certain. The ends were cut back, 3 bases at V and 0 bases at J, with 9 bases in the middle. The germline CDR1 and CDR2 sequences are ENHRY and SYGVKD. The CDR3 has 15 amino acids. This CDR3 is CAISDVSGSGNTIYF. CDR3 in DNA: TGTGCCATCAGTGATGTTTCCGGCTCTGGAAACACCATATATTTT.

The chain uses TRBV21-1 and TRBJ2-5; the table names TRBD2, a call not compared with the DNA. TRBV21-1 is a recognized pseudogene. This CDR3 is built from 14 residues. The CDR3 region is CASSSRGAQETQYF. Here the CDR3 DNA reads TGTGCCAGCAGCTCTCGGGGGGCCCAAGAGACCCAGTACTTC.

This clone is a singleton in its sample. The chain recombines TRBV6-5 with TRBJ2-2; D gene ambiguous. The CDR3 is 13 amino acids. Germline V gene lookup returns CDR1 MNHEY and CDR2 SVGAGI. V was shortened by 7 bases and J by 4 bases, with 10 bases between the two germline ends. The CDR3 loop is CASKEILTGELFF. The CDR3, as DNA: TGTGCCAGCAAGGAGATCCTCACCGGGGAGCTGTTTTTT.

V gene TRBV18 combines with J gene TRBJ2-7, with TRBD1 identical over 7 bases. J gave up 0 bases and V 3 bases, and 8 bases lay outside the gene matches. The CDR3 has 16 residues. Germline loops: CDR1 KGHSH, CDR2 LQKENI. This CDR3 is CASSPLTRGSSYEQYV. CDR3 coding DNA: TGTGCCAGCTCACCCCTGACCAGGGGGAGCTCCTACGAGCAGTACGTC.

The V gene is TRBV2, the J gene TRBJ1-6, with 7 bases fitting TRBD1. V shed 6 bases and J 7 bases; nucleotides not matched to a gene: 3. The CDR3 consists of 13 residues. Germline CDR1 reads SNHLY; CDR2 reads FYNNEI. Here the CDR3 DNA reads TGTGCCAGCAGGCGGGACAGAAATTCACCCCTCCACTTT. This gives the protein CASRRDRNSPLHF.

This clone was recorded only once. For the CDR3, the DNA is TGTGCCAGCAGCCAAGATGTACAGTCGAATCAGCCCCAGCATTTT. Protein: CASSQDVQSNQPQHF. The J gene is TRBJ1-5, the V gene TRBV4-2, with D uncertain. This CDR3 comprises 15 residues. V lost 0 bases to trimming and J lost 4 bases, with 10 bases between them. Germline V CDR1 and CDR2: LGHNA, YNFKEQ.